The present TCR beta chain was sequenced within a study of tumor-infiltrating lymphocytes in primary liver carcinoma. Overall study context: Subjects consisted of male and female patients aged 30 to 69 years.

Germline DNA was also extracted, while the blood RNA originated from unsorted whole blood. J lost 5 bases, V lost 4 bases, and 6 bases had no gene match. Germline CDR1 and CDR2: KGHDR and SFDVKD. The CDR3 has 15 residues. The template, about 550 ng total RNA, yielded TCR beta cDNA made with a constant-region primer. Three rounds of nested multiplex PCR with slightly modified ARM-PCR produced TCR beta libraries. Amplification in the first two PCR rounds was performed using TRBV1-TRBV30 forward primers and a C-beta reverse primer for approximately 10 cycles each. MiXCR, applied by TCRdb to the multiplex PCR reads, yields one record per CDR3 protein. The repertoire holds around 330,000 distinct CDR3 sequences, about 50% seen once, with approximately 17% in the top ten. This clonotype was counted a few times.

The V gene is TRBV24-1, the J gene TRBJ2-1, with TRBD1 identical over 8 bases. This receptor was taken from a woman in her 30s with primary liver carcinoma and hepatitis B virus infection. Sequenced input: peripheral blood. This CDR3 reads CATSDADRANNEQFF. The CDR3 coding sequence is TGTGCCACCAGTGACGCGGACAGGGCGAACAATGAGCAGTTCTTC.